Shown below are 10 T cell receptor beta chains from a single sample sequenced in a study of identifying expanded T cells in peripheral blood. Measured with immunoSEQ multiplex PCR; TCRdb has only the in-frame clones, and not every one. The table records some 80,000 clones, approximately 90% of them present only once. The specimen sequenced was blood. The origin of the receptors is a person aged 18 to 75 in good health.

CDR3 nucleotides: TGTGCCAGCAGCTTAGGTCTGTTGGGGGGCACTGAAGCTTTCTTT. Its protein product is CASSLGLLGGTEAFF. This chain uses TRBV7-2 with TRBJ1-1; the D gene is possibly TRBD1 (5 bases). The CDR3 totals 15 residues. The germline gives CDR1 SGHTA, CDR2 FQGNSA. V lost 1 base, J lost 4 bases, and 13 bases lay in between.

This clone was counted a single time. CDR3 sequence: CAWSSSRGGRTDTQYF. The DNA of the CDR3 is TGTGCCTGGAGTTCAAGTAGAGGGGGCCGCACAGATACGCAGTATTTT. The chain couples TRBV30 to TRBJ2-3; 7 bases line up with TRBD1. V dropped 2 bases and J dropped 1; count of bases not matched to a gene: 9. Germline-derived CDR1 and CDR2 are GTSNPN and SVGIG (reference sequence). CDR3 length: 16 residues.

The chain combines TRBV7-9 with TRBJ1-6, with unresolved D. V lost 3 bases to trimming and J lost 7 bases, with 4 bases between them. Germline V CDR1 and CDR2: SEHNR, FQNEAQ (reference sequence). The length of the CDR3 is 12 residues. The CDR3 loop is CASSFQNSPLHF. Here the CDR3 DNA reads TGTGCCAGCAGCTTTCAAAATTCACCCCTCCACTTT. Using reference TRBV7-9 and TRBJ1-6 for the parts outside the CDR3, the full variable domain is DTGVSQNPRHKITKRGQNVTFRCDPISEHNRLYWYRQTLGQGPEFLTYFQNEAQLEKSRLLSDRFSAERPKGSFSTLEIQRTEQGDSAMYLCASSFQNSPLHFGNGTRLTVT.

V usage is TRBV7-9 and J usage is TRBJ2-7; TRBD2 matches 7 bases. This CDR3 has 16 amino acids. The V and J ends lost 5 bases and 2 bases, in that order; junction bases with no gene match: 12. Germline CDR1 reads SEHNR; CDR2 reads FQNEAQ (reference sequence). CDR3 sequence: CASSPGVAGGTYEQYF. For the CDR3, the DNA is TGTGCCAGCAGCCCCGGGGTAGCGGGTGGGACCTACGAGCAGTACTTC.

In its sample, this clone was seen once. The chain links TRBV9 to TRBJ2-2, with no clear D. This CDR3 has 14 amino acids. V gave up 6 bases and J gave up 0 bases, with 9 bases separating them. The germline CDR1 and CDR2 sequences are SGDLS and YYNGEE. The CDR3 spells CASTGRANTGELFF. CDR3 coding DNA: TGTGCCAGCACGGGCCGGGCGAACACCGGGGAGCTGTTTTTT.

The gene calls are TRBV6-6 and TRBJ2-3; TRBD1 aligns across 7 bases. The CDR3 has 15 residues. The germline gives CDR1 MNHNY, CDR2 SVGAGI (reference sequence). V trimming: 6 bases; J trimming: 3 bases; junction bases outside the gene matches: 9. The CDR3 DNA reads TGTGCCAGCAGCCAACAGGGGATCATGACAGATACGCAGTATTTT. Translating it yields CASSQQGIMTDTQYF.

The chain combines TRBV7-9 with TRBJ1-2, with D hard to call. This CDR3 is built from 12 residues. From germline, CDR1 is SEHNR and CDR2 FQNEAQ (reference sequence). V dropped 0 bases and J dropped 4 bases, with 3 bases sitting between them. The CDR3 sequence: CASSLAPYGYTF. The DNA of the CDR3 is TGTGCCAGCAGCTTAGCTCCCTATGGCTACACCTTC.

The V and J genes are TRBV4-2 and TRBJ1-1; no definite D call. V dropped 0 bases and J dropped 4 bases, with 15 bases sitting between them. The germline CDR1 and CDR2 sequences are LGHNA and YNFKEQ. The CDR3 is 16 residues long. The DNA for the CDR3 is TGTGCCAGCAGCCAAGATCGGGCAGCGACGGGCACTGAAGCTTTCTTT. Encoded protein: CASSQDRAATGTEAFF.

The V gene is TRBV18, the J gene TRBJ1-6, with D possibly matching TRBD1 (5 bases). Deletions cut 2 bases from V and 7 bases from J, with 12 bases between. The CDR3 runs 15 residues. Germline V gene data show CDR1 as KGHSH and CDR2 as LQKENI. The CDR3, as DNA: TGTGCCAGCTCACCAGGGACCCTTTCCAATTCACCCCTCCACTTT. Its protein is CASSPGTLSNSPLHF.

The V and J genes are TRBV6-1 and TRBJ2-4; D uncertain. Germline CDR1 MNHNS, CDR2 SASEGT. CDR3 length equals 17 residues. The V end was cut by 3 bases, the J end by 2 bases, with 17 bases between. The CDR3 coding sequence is TGTGCCAGCAGTGATGGCGTCCTGATTAATACCAAAAACATTCAGTACTTC. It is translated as CASSDGVLINTKNIQYF.